The entry below describes one T cell receptor beta chain. The antigen remains unidentified. From germline, CDR1 is MGHRA and CDR2 YSYEKL. The CDR3 loop spans 15 amino acids. V lost 2 bases to trimming and J lost 1 base, with 9 bases between them. The timepoints at which blood was sampled were baseline, cycle 4 day 1, and cycle 7 day 1. The sample is drawn from a study of OX40 agonist ivuxolimab in advanced cancers. Study at large: Across the patients, intravenous ivuxolimab was delivered every 2 weeks at 0.01 to 10 mg/kg.

Sequencing was performed with immunoSEQ multiplex PCR; in TCRdb, only in-frame clones are kept and a portion is missing. The table records 40,000 to 45,000 clones, 92% of them present only once. Study conclusions and caveats: There was clonal expansion of CD4+ and CD8+ blood T cells by week 6 at 0.1 to 3.0 mg/kg.

The chain recombines TRBV4-1 with TRBJ2-1; D remains ambiguous. Sequencing was performed on CD4+ or CD8+ T cells sorted from blood, taken in a trial of the OX40 agonist ivuxolimab. The clonotype was recovered from an adult with an advanced solid tumor such as melanoma, head and neck, liver or kidney cancer. CDR3 sequence (DNA): TGCGCCAGCAGCCAACGGCCGGATTCCTACAATGAGCAGTTCTTC. This encodes CASSQRPDSYNEQFF.